This T cell receptor beta chain was retrieved from a study of cytomegalovirus exposure and HLA in healthy donors. Findings and caveats of the study: A later analysis revealed that TCR association rates differed between HLA loci, peaking at DRB1 and bottoming out at HLA-C.

While unrecorded immune exposures were likely, the donors were nominally healthy when sampled. The PCR made use of 60 Vbeta and 13 Jbeta primers. Produced via immunoSEQ multiplex PCR; TCRdb's table is partial and in-frame only. The sample includes some 110,000 clones, 9.5% to 13% of them seen just once. A remark on this clone: Its antigen is undetermined.

J lost 3 bases, V lost 4 bases, and 3 bases had no gene match. The CDR3 spans 14 residues. Per germline, CDR1 SEHNR and CDR2 FQNEAQ (reference sequence). This TCR derives from a man between 35 and 55 years old in good health and CMV-seropositive. The chain couples TRBV7-9 to TRBJ2-7; 10 positions agree with TRBD1. The sample was PBMCs. The DNA of the CDR3 is TGTGCCAGCAGCTCGGGACAGGGGAGCTACGAGCAGTACTTC. Translating gives CASSSGQGSYEQYF. Full variable domain (remainder filled in from reference TRBV7-9 and TRBJ2-7): DTGVSQNPRHKITKRGQNVTFRCDPISEHNRLYWYRQTLGQGPEFLTYFQNEAQLEKSRLLSDRFSAERPKGSFSTLEIQRTEQGDSAMYLCASSSGQGSYEQYFGPGTRLTVT.